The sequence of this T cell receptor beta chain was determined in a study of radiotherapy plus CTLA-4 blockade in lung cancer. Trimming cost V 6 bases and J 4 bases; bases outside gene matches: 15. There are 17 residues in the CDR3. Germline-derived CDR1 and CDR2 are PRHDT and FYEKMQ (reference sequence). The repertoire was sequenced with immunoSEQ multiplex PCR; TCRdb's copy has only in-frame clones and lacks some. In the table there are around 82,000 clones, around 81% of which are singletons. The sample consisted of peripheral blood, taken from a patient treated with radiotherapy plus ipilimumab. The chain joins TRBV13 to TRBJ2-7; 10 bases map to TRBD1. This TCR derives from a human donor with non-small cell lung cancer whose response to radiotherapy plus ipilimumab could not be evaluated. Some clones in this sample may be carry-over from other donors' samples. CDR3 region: CASSRDRGRGGAYEQYF. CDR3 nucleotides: TGTGCCAGCAGTCGCGACAGGGGGCGCGGGGGCGCTTACGAGCAGTACTTC.